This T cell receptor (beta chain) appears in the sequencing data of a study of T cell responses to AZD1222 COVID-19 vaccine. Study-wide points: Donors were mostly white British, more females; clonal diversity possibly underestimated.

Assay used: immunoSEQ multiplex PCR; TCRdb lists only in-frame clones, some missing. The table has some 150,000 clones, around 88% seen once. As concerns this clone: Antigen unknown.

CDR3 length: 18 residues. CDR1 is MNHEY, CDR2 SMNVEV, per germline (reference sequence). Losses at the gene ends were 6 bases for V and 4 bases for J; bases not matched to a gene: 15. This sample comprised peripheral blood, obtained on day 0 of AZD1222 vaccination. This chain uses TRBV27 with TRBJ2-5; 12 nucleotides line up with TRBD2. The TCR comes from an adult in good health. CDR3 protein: CASRPTSGGILVGETQYF. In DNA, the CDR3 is TGTGCCAGCAGACCAACTAGCGGGGGGATTCTCGTAGGAGAGACCCAGTACTTC.